Each of the 32 T cell receptor beta chains below was sequenced from the same sample in a study of blood T cell repertoires in COVID-19. TCRdb keeps only in-frame clones here, not all; method: immunoSEQ multiplex PCR. The data contain 350,000 to 400,000 clones, 80% to 90% of them singletons. The sequenced sample was PBMCs or T cells enriched from blood (not recorded which). These receptors were taken from a man aged 35 to 55 in a cohort exposed to, infected with or recovered from COVID-19 (not recorded which).

The V and J genes are TRBV5-1 and TRBJ2-1; D not certain. Per germline, CDR1 SGHRS and CDR2 YFSETQ. The germline V and J ends were trimmed by 0 bases and 5 bases, with 9 bases remaining between them. CDR3 length: 14 amino acids. CDR3 amino acids: CASSLARNNNEQFF. The CDR3 DNA follows: TGCGCCAGCAGCTTGGCCAGGAATAACAATGAGCAGTTCTTC.

The rearrangement links TRBV5-4 to TRBJ2-1; 8 bases map to TRBD2. The CDR3 sequence is 15 residues long. Germline lookup yields CDR1 SGHNT and CDR2 YYREEE (reference sequence). Unmatched junction bases numbered 5, after V lost 4 bases and J lost 2 bases. The CDR3 DNA follows: TGTGCCAGCAGCCCAGCGGGAGCCCCCTACAATGAGCAGTTCTTC. Protein product: CASSPAGAPYNEQFF.

This chain joins TRBV20-1 and TRBJ1-1; D call uncertain. The germline V and J ends were trimmed by 3 bases and 4 bases, with 6 bases remaining between them. The CDR3 has 11 amino acids. In germline, CDR1 is DFQATT, CDR2 SNEGSKA (reference sequence). CDR3 residues: CSASSSTEAFF. In nucleotides, the CDR3 is TGCAGTGCTAGCTCGAGCACTGAAGCTTTCTTT.

J is TRBJ2-7 and V is TRBV5-1; 10 bases match TRBD2. V was clipped by 0 bases and J by 0 bases; unmatched bases: 6. CDR1 and CDR2 from the germline V gene are SGHRS and YFSETQ. This CDR3 is built from 17 residues. CDR3 amino acids: CASSLAGLADFSYEQYF. The DNA of the CDR3 is TGCGCCAGCAGCTTGGCCGGACTAGCGGATTTCTCCTACGAGCAGTACTTC.

The CDR3 protein is CASSPIAVSNEQFF. CDR3 DNA: TGTGCCAGCAGTCCCATAGCGGTATCCAATGAGCAGTTCTTC. This chain joins TRBV2 and TRBJ2-1, with D perhaps TRBD2 (6 bases). Germline V lookup: CDR1 SNHLY, CDR2 FYNNEI. The ends were cut back, 5 bases at V and 6 bases at J, with 14 bases in the middle. The CDR3 totals 14 residues.

The chain uses TRBV5-4 and TRBJ1-3; D unclear. The CDR3 totals 15 residues. Germline V gives CDR1 SGHNT, CDR2 YYREEE (reference sequence). The germline V and J ends were trimmed by 2 bases and 0 bases, with 9 bases remaining between them. The CDR3 DNA sequence: TGTGCCAGCAGCTTATCGGGGAGCTCTGGAAACACCATATATTTT. This gives the protein CASSLSGSSGNTIYF.

V is TRBV28 and J is TRBJ2-7; possible D gene TRBD2, 6 bases. Trimming removed 8 bases at V and 2 bases at J, with 16 bases between. This CDR3 has 14 amino acids. Germline values: CDR1 MDHEN, CDR2 SYDVKM. CDR3 DNA: TGTGCCAGCGGCCCCGGAGGGGCAGCCTACGAGCAGTACTTC. Amino acids: CASGPGGAAYEQYF.

On this clone itself: The same CDR3 is also encoded by other DNA sequences in this sample. The chain is built from TRBV3-1 (or the pseudogene TRBV3-2) and TRBJ2-7; D gene ambiguous. This CDR3 region has 11 residues. Germline CDR1 and CDR2: LGHDT and YNNKEL (reference sequence). V was cut by 2 bases and J by 6 bases, with 5 bases left in between. The CDR3 region has the DNA TGTGCCAGCAGCCAATCGGGCGAGCAGTACTTC. Its translation is CASSQSGEQYF.

The V gene is TRBV7-9, the J gene TRBJ2-2, with a weak D call TRBD2 (6 bases). The V gene's germline CDR1 is SEHNR and CDR2 FQNEAQ (reference sequence). The CDR3 consists of 14 residues. V dropped 3 bases and J dropped 4 bases, with 9 bases sitting between them. The chain's CDR3 is CASSFPGATGELFF. CDR3 DNA sequence: TGTGCCAGCAGCTTCCCGGGAGCCACCGGGGAGCTGTTTTTT.

In its sample, this clone was seen a few times. This chain connects TRBV28 to TRBJ2-4, with TRBD1 as a possible D gene (7 bases). Germline CDR1 and CDR2: MDHEN and SYDVKM. Trimming shortened V by 6 bases and J by 4 bases, and 13 bases separated the two germline ends. The CDR3 extends over 14 amino acids. The CDR3 reads CASRRRDSKNIQYF. CDR3 coding DNA: TGTGCCAGCAGGCGGAGGGACAGTAAAAACATTCAGTACTTC. The whole variable domain, remainder taken from reference TRBV28 and TRBJ2-4, is DVKVTQSSRYLVKRTGEKVFLECVQDMDHENMFWYRQDPGLGLRLIYFSYDVKMKEKGDIPEGYSVSREKKERFSLILESASTNQTSMYLCASRRRDSKNIQYFGAGTRLSVL.

This clone was found once. The rearrangement uses TRBV5-1 and TRBJ2-4; 10 nucleotides line up with TRBD1. In germline, CDR1 is SGHRS, CDR2 YFSETQ. After removal of 4 bases from V and 0 bases from J, the junction contained 10 bases not matched to a gene. This CDR3 spans 18 amino acids. DNA of the CDR3: TGCGCCAGCAGCGCCTCCGGGACAGGGGATTTAGCCAAAAACATTCAGTACTTC. It codes for CASSASGTGDLAKNIQYF. The whole variable domain, filled in from reference TRBV5-1 and TRBJ2-4, reads KAGVTQTPRYLIKTRGQQVTLSCSPISGHRSVSWYQQTPGQGLQFLFEYFSETQRNKGNFPGRFSGRQFSNSRSEMNVSTLELGDSALYLCASSASGTGDLAKNIQYFGAGTRLSVL.

This clone was detected once. The chain uses TRBV6-5 and TRBJ1-3; no clear D gene. Germline CDR1 MNHEY, CDR2 SVGAGI. The V end lost 4 bases, the J end lost 2 bases, and 9 bases lay between the germline ends. CDR3 length: 14 amino acids. As DNA, the CDR3 is TGTGCCAGCAGTTCCGGGATCGCTGGAAACACCATATATTTT. Its protein product is CASSSGIAGNTIYF.

V and J are TRBV5-1 and TRBJ2-1; 7 bases fit TRBD2. The CDR3 totals 14 residues. With 4 bases clipped from V and 9 bases from J, the junction kept 10 bases outside the gene matches. Germline lookup yields CDR1 SGHRS and CDR2 YFSETQ. Here the CDR3 DNA reads TGCGCCAGCAGCAGGGAGTCGGGAGGTAGTGAGCAGTTCTTC. Amino acids: CASSRESGGSEQFF.

The chain couples TRBV28 to TRBJ2-7; maybe TRBD2 (5 bases). Per germline, CDR1 MDHEN and CDR2 SYDVKM. There are 14 residues in the CDR3. The V and J ends lost 2 bases and 3 bases respectively, with 11 bases between them. CDR3 in DNA: TGTGCCAGCAGTTTAACGGGAAGGGACTACGAGCAGTACTTC. Its protein product is CASSLTGRDYEQYF.

The V gene is TRBV9, the J gene TRBJ2-1; 8 bases are shared with TRBD2. J gave up 4 bases and V 0 bases, and 3 bases lay outside the gene matches. Germline V lookup: CDR1 SGDLS, CDR2 YYNGEE. This CDR3 comprises 15 residues. This chain's CDR3 is CASSVVPGGYNEQFF. Written as DNA, the CDR3 is TGTGCCAGCAGCGTAGTGCCGGGAGGGTACAATGAGCAGTTCTTC.

This chain joins TRBV27 and TRBJ1-5; no definite D call. CDR1 MNHEY and CDR2 SMNVEV come from the germline V gene (reference sequence). The CDR3 covers 13 residues. Trimming pared 6 bases from V and 2 bases from J, leaving 8 bases between. DNA for the CDR3: TGTGCCAGCAGCCACCGGGGCAATCAGCCCCAGCATTTT. As protein: CASSHRGNQPQHF.

The J gene is TRBJ2-1, the V gene TRBV30, with a possible D match to TRBD2 (6 bases). V was trimmed by 3 bases and J by 2 bases, leaving 8 bases between them. Germline assignment: CDR1 GTSNPN and CDR2 SVGIG (reference sequence). The CDR3 has 13 amino acids. The CDR3 reads CAWSGGPYNEQFF. The CDR3 DNA reads as TGTGCCTGGAGCGGGGGACCCTACAATGAGCAGTTCTTC.

The chain recombines TRBV3-1 (or the pseudogene TRBV3-2) with TRBJ1-6; TRBD1 might be the D (5 bases). The CDR3 spans 15 residues. Trimming took 2 bases from V and 10 from J, leaving 15 bases between them. CDR1 is LGHDT, CDR2 YNNKEL, per germline (reference sequence). As DNA, the CDR3 is TGTGCCAGCAGCCAACATACCCAAGGGGAATCACCCCTCCACTTT. Translation gives CASSQHTQGESPLHF.

The V gene is TRBV11-2, the J gene TRBJ1-5, with 8 nucleotides matching TRBD1. The length of the CDR3 is 16 residues. The V segment lost 5 bases and the J segment 5 bases; nucleotides outside the gene matches: 11. In germline, CDR1 is SGHAT, CDR2 FQNNGV. CDR3 coding DNA: TGTGCCAGCAGCAAAGGACAGGGAACAGGGTATCAGCCCCAGCATTTT. Translated, it gives CASSKGQGTGYQPQHF.

The rearrangement links TRBV5-4 to TRBJ2-2, with 9 bases matching TRBD1. V shed 1 base and J 1 base; nucleotides not matched to a gene: 2. The germline CDR1 and CDR2 sequences are SGHNT and YYREEE (reference sequence). The CDR3 loop spans 16 amino acids. The CDR3 spells CASSLPGQGNTGELFF. For the CDR3, the DNA is TGTGCCAGCAGCTTGCCGGGACAGGGGAACACCGGGGAGCTGTTTTTT.

The J gene is TRBJ1-1, the V gene TRBV5-1; 7 positions agree with TRBD1. CDR1 and CDR2 (germline): SGHRS, YFSETQ. The CDR3 covers 14 residues. Trimming removed 6 bases from V and 4 bases from J; junction bases left unmatched: 9. In DNA, the CDR3 is TGCGCCAGCAAACCAGGACAGGCGGGCACTGAAGCTTTCTTT. This sequence encodes CASKPGQAGTEAFF.

This chain uses TRBV9 with TRBJ2-1; D perhaps matches TRBD2 (6 bases). From germline, CDR1 is SGDLS and CDR2 YYNGEE. The V gene lost 0 bases and the J gene lost 2 bases, with 12 bases spanning the gap. The CDR3 sequence is 16 residues long. The DNA for the CDR3 is TGTGCCAGCAGCGTAGCTCCGGGAGTACCCTACAATGAGCAGTTCTTC. Translating gives CASSVAPGVPYNEQFF.

The CDR3 loop reads CASSLKQGWTGELFF. The CDR3 DNA reads TGCGCCAGCAGCTTGAAACAGGGGTGGACCGGGGAGCTGTTTTTT. The gene calls are TRBV5-1 and TRBJ2-2, with 7 bases that match TRBD1. The ends lost 1 base at V and 5 bases at J; junction bases unmatched: 5. Germline V lookup: CDR1 SGHRS, CDR2 YFSETQ. The CDR3 covers 15 residues.

The gene calls are TRBV19 and TRBJ1-5; 12 bases fit TRBD1. The V and J ends lost 5 bases and 7 bases, in that order; junction bases with no gene match: 6. Germline values: CDR1 LNHDA, CDR2 SQIVND (reference sequence). CDR3 length: 15 residues. CDR3 region: CASSGDRGRGQPQHF. The CDR3 DNA is TGTGCCAGTAGTGGGGACAGGGGGCGCGGGCAGCCCCAGCATTTT.

The CDR3 here is CASTYRVDSPLHF. CDR3 nucleotide sequence: TGTGCCAGCACCTACAGGGTGGATTCACCCCTCCACTTT. This chain connects TRBV9 to TRBJ1-6, with a tentative D call TRBD1 (6 bases). V was shortened by 6 bases and J by 8 bases, with 12 bases between the two germline ends. The CDR3 loop spans 13 amino acids. Germline assignment: CDR1 SGDLS and CDR2 YYNGEE.

The V gene is TRBV5-1, the J gene TRBJ2-1; D gene ambiguous. CDR1 and CDR2 from the germline V gene are SGHRS and YFSETQ. The CDR3 has 15 amino acids. V was shortened by 4 bases and J by 0 bases, with 11 bases between the two germline ends. For the CDR3, the DNA is TGCGCCAGCAGCAAGTCTAGTGACTCCTACAATGAGCAGTTCTTC. Translation gives CASSKSSDSYNEQFF.

V and J are TRBV24-1 and TRBJ2-2; D unclear. The CDR3 extends over 12 amino acids. V was cut by 2 bases and J by 5 bases, with 2 bases left in between. CDR1 KGHDR and CDR2 SFDVKD come from the germline V gene. The CDR3 nucleotides read TGTGCCACCAGTGATTCTACCGGGGAGCTGTTTTTT. It codes for CATSDSTGELFF.

J is TRBJ2-2 and V is TRBV6-4; possible D gene TRBD1, 5 bases. The germline V gene encodes CDR1 MRHNA and CDR2 SNTAGT. This CDR3 spans 14 amino acids. V was shortened by 6 bases and J by 6 bases, with 14 bases between the two germline ends. This chain's CDR3 is CASRDQGRAGELFF. In nucleotides, the CDR3 is TGTGCCAGCAGAGACCAGGGAAGGGCCGGGGAGCTGTTTTTT.

This chain joins TRBV4-1 and TRBJ2-1; 7 nucleotides agree with TRBD2. The CDR3 is 15 residues long. V gave up 0 bases and J gave up 5 bases; unmatched junction bases: 4. CDR1 is MGHRA, CDR2 YSYEKL, per germline. CDR3 nucleotides: TGCGCCAGCAGCCAAGACCGGACTAGGAACAATGAGCAGTTCTTC. Protein: CASSQDRTRNNEQFF.

The chain is built from TRBV7-9 and TRBJ1-2, with TRBD1 matching 8 bases. The trim removed 5 bases at V and 8 bases at J, leaving 19 bases unmatched. The CDR3 loop spans 17 amino acids. Germline V gene data show CDR1 as SEHNR and CDR2 as FQNEAQ (reference sequence). In DNA form, the CDR3 reads TGTGCCAGCAGCCCCCGGACAGGGAAGTGGCAAATTAGAGGCTACACCTTC. Its translation is CASSPRTGKWQIRGYTF.

The chain uses TRBV7-9 and TRBJ2-3; D is uncertain. This CDR3 is built from 12 residues. Germline V CDR1 and CDR2: SEHNR, FQNEAQ (reference sequence). V lost 3 bases to trimming and J lost 8 bases, with 9 bases between them. DNA for the CDR3: TGTGCCAGCAGCTTTGAGTTGGTTACGCAGTATTTT. As protein: CASSFELVTQYF.

There are a few counts of this clone. The rearrangement uses TRBV29-1 and TRBJ2-1; 9 nucleotides agree with TRBD1. The germline V gene encodes CDR1 SQVTM and CDR2 ANQGSEA. The CDR3 extends over 15 amino acids. After removal of 1 base from V and 2 bases from J, the junction contained 3 bases not matched to a gene. The CDR3 coding sequence is TGCAGCGTTGAAGGGACAGGGGCTACCTACAATGAGCAGTTCTTC. Translated, it gives CSVEGTGATYNEQFF.